This T cell receptor beta chain came from a study of blood T cell repertoires in COVID-19. On the study more broadly: Samples taken during acute and convalescent COVID-19 were collected in the United States, Italy and Spain.

Some clones are missing from TCRdb's copy, which holds only in-frame ones; the method was immunoSEQ multiplex PCR. The sample includes 90,000 to 120,000 clones, approximately 86% of them seen just once. CDR1 LNHDA and CDR2 SQIVND come from the germline V gene (reference sequence). The trim removed 10 bases at V and 3 bases at J, leaving 14 bases unmatched. This CDR3 is 16 amino acids long. The chain combines TRBV19 with TRBJ1-5; 8 bases are a match to TRBD1. This sequence was found in a woman aged 50 to 60 who had recovered from COVID-19. The sequencing sample was made of PBMCs or T cells enriched from blood (not recorded which). The CDR3 bases are TGTGCCACGACCTCTGGACAGGGCTTGATCAATCAGCCCCAGCATTTT. The encoded protein is CATTSGQGLINQPQHF.